This T cell receptor (beta chain) came from a study of response to subunit inactivated influenza vaccine. Study-level findings and limits: After each seasonal influenza vaccination, few new T cells are recruited, the authors suggested.

Trimming took off 5 bases at V and 1 base at J, with 19 bases between the two ends. The CDR3 sequence is 16 residues long. The germline V gene has CDR1 DFQATT and CDR2 SNEGSKA (reference sequence). This clonotype was counted only a few times. Antigen specificity is unknown. From the RT-PCR reads, TCRdb called clonotypes with MiXCR, one entry per CDR3 protein. The sample consists of 500,000 or so distinct CDR3 sequences, more than 15% of them appearing once. This receptor was identified in a man aged 50 to 69 who received an inactivated influenza vaccine. The genes are TRBV20-1 and TRBJ2-3; the D gene is possibly TRBD2 (7 bases). Sequenced material: CD4+ T cells sorted from PBMCs, taken around 2 years after vaccination. The chain's CDR3 is CSAWGGSAPGTDTQYF. CDR3 DNA: TGCAGTGCTTGGGGGGGCTCTGCCCCTGGCACAGATACGCAGTATTTT.